This T cell receptor (beta chain) was found in a study of cytomegalovirus exposure and HLA in healthy donors. Broader study findings: The tendency of first-cohort TCR clusters to co-occur in the 120 or so validation repertoires was the finding of a later analysis. Accounts indicate the classifier identified cytomegalovirus status with strong specificity and sensitivity.

As to this clone: Antigen unknown.

Trimming removed 3 bases from V and 13 bases from J; junction bases left unmatched: 10. Germline CDR1 reads SGHTS; CDR2 reads YDEGEE. CDR3 length: 13 residues. Sequencing was performed with immunoSEQ multiplex PCR; in TCRdb, only in-frame clones are kept and a portion is missing. The sample consists of 35,000 to 50,000 clones, roughly 93% of them appearing once. V and J are TRBV5-8 and TRBJ1-2; 9 positions agree with TRBD1. Sequenced input: PBMCs. The clonotype originates from a woman aged 18 to 35 in good health and CMV-seronegative. The CDR3 loop is CASSSGTGLIRTF. CDR3 bases: TGTGCCAGCAGCTCCGGGACAGGGCTTATTCGCACCTTC.